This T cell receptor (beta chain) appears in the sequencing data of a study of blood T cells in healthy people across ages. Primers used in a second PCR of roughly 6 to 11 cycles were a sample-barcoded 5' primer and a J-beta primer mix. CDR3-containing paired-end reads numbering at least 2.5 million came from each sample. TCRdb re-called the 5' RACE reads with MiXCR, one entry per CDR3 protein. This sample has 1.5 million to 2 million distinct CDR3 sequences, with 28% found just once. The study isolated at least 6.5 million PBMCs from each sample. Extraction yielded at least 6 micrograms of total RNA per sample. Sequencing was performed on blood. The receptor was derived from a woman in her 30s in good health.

CDR3 amino acids: CASSSRIQNTEAFF. For the CDR3, the DNA is TGTGCCAGCAGTTCTCGCATACAGAACACTGAAGCTTTCTTT. The gene calls are TRBV12-3 or TRBV12-4 and TRBJ1-1; D unclear. The CDR3 totals 14 residues. Trimming stripped 4 bases from V and 1 base from J, with 10 bases between.